The 19 T cell receptor beta chains presented below share a single source sample, sequenced in a study of blood T cell repertoires in COVID-19 (TCRdb year 2020). Libraries were built with the immunoSEQ multiplex PCR assay. Sourced from immuneACCESS, this table was stored by TCRdb with only in-frame sequences that have V and J called. A share of the clones is absent; for the studies checked, an unresolved V gene accounts for under half, and the remainder has no known explanation. The table for this sample lists more than 80,000 clones; about 64% of them were counted only once. The ten largest make up roughly 0.9% of the sample. Sequencing used peripheral blood. These receptors all come from a human donor with acute or convalescent COVID-19. The donor label of this sample is uncertain.

This clone was observed a handful of times. The gene calls are TRBV3-1 (or the pseudogene TRBV3-2) and TRBJ1-1, with D perhaps TRBD1 (5 bases). Trimming removed 0 bases at V and 0 bases at J, with 11 bases between. The CDR3 covers 16 residues. The germline gives CDR1 LGHDT, CDR2 YNNKEL (reference sequence). The CDR3 loop is CASSQDRGDLNTEAFF. In nucleotides, the CDR3 is TGTGCCAGCAGCCAAGATCGGGGGGACCTGAACACTGAAGCTTTCTTT.

CDR3 in amino acids: CASSRGAGGANVLTF. As DNA, the CDR3 is TGTGCCAGCAGTAGGGGCGCTGGAGGGGCCAACGTCCTGACTTTC. The genes are TRBV2 and TRBJ2-6; a possible D gene is TRBD1 (5 bases). CDR3 length: 15 amino acids. Germline CDR1 is SNHLY and CDR2 is FYNNEI. Trimming stripped 5 bases from V and 4 bases from J, with 12 bases between.

This clone was picked up one time. This chain connects TRBV6-5 to TRBJ2-2; no clear D gene. CDR1 and CDR2 (germline): MNHEY, SVGAGI. The CDR3 has 14 residues. Between the trimmed V and J ends, which lost 7 bases and 3 bases, there was a span of 12 bases. The CDR3 reads CASTYRMDTGELFF. The CDR3 bases are TGTGCCAGCACCTACAGAATGGACACCGGGGAGCTGTTTTTT.

V is TRBV11-2 and J is TRBJ2-6; D might be TRBD2 (6 bases). Trimming cost V 3 bases and J 1 base, with 16 bases left between them. CDR3 length equals 18 residues. The germline V gene encodes CDR1 SGHAT and CDR2 FQNNGV. The CDR3 DNA sequence: TGTGCCAGCAGCTTTCCGGGGGTCAGCGGTTCTGGGGCCAACGTCCTGACTTTC. Its protein product is CASSFPGVSGSGANVLTF. Variable domain in full (rest from reference TRBV11-2 and TRBJ2-6): EAGVAQSPRYKIIEKRQSVAFWCNPISGHATLYWYQQILGQGPKLLIQFQNNGVVDDSQLPKDRFSAERLKGVDSTLKIQPAKLEDSAVYLCASSFPGVSGSGANVLTFGAGSRLTVL.

The table lists this clone with a count of one. The chain recombines TRBV5-6 with TRBJ2-3; possible D gene TRBD1, 6 bases. The CDR3 loop spans 14 amino acids. CDR1 and CDR2 (germline): SGHDT, YYEEEE. Trimming removed 4 bases from V and 2 bases from J, with 11 bases in between. CDR3 amino acids: CASSTGLNTDTQYF. CDR3 nucleotides: TGTGCCAGCAGCACAGGGCTGAACACAGATACGCAGTATTTT.

This rearrangement joins TRBV2 to TRBJ2-1, with D perhaps matching TRBD1 (6 bases). CDR1 SNHLY and CDR2 FYNNEI come from the germline V gene. Trimming shortened V by 3 bases and J by 5 bases, and 14 bases separated the two germline ends. CDR3 length equals 15 residues. In DNA form, the CDR3 reads TGTGCCAGCAGTGACAGCTGGACAGTAAACAATGAGCAGTTCTTC. Amino acid sequence: CASSDSWTVNNEQFF.

The chain has TRBV9 and TRBJ1-6, with D possibly TRBD1 on 5 matching bases. The CDR3 is 15 amino acids. CDR1 and CDR2 (germline): SGDLS, YYNGEE. Trimming took 1 base from V and 7 from J, leaving 12 bases between them. The CDR3 spells CASSVSGSRNSPLHF. CDR3 in DNA: TGTGCCAGCAGCGTATCAGGGTCGCGCAATTCACCCCTCCACTTT. Filled out from reference TRBV9 and TRBJ1-6, the complete variable domain reads DSGVTQTPKHLITATGQRVTLRCSPRSGDLSVYWYQQSLDQGLQFLIQYYNGEERAKGNILERFSAQQFPDLHSELNLSSLELGDSALYFCASSVSGSRNSPLHFGNGTRLTVT.

This clone showed up many times. V usage is TRBV5-1 and J usage is TRBJ1-1, with a weak D call TRBD1 (5 bases). The CDR3 spans 12 residues. V was pared by 4 bases and J by 11 bases, with 15 bases between. Germline V gives CDR1 SGHRS, CDR2 YFSETQ. CDR3 protein: CASSPEGRGAFF. The CDR3 DNA reads as TGCGCCAGCAGCCCGGAGGGACGGGGGGCTTTCTTT.

The V call is TRBV7-2, the J call TRBJ1-5; D may be TRBD1 (6 bases). The V gene's germline CDR1 is SGHTA and CDR2 FQGNSA. The V gene lost 5 bases and the J gene lost 7 bases, with 15 bases spanning the gap. This CDR3 comprises 14 residues. CDR3 loop: CASSRGGARQPQHF. In DNA form, the CDR3 reads TGTGCCAGCAGCCGGGGGGGGGCCAGGCAGCCCCAGCATTTT.

This clone has a single count. The chain links TRBV11-2 to TRBJ1-1; D is ambiguous. Germline V CDR1 and CDR2: SGHAT, FQNNGV. This CDR3 is built from 15 residues. The ends were cut back, 4 bases at V and 0 bases at J, with 12 bases in the middle. CDR3 sequence (DNA): TGTGCCAGCAGCTCAAGGGAGTTCATGAACACTGAAGCTTTCTTT. This translates into CASSSREFMNTEAFF.

This clone was detected a few times. The genes are TRBV10-2 and TRBJ2-2, with D unresolved. Germline V gene data show CDR1 as WSHSY and CDR2 as SAAADI. The CDR3 is made up of 15 amino acids. V was cut by 5 bases and J by 4 bases, with 14 bases left in between. The DNA of the CDR3 is TGCGCCAGCAGTTTCCTAGTTGCTCGCACCGGGGAGCTGTTTTTT. It translates to CASSFLVARTGELFF.

This chain connects TRBV28 to TRBJ2-7; 10 nucleotides agree with TRBD1. From germline, CDR1 is MDHEN and CDR2 SYDVKM. The CDR3 has 13 amino acids. With 8 bases clipped from V and 5 bases from J, the junction kept 6 bases outside the gene matches. Written as DNA, the CDR3 is TGTGCCAGCGGGAAGACAGGGGGCCACGAGCAGTACGTC. Amino acids: CASGKTGGHEQYV.

The chain recombines TRBV6-5 with TRBJ1-2, with D maybe TRBD1 (5 bases). Germline V CDR1 and CDR2: MNHEY, SVGAGI. The V end was cut by 2 bases, the J end by 6 bases, with 7 bases between. This CDR3 is 12 amino acids long. This CDR3 is CASSYRGDGYTF. CDR3 DNA: TGTGCCAGCAGTTACAGGGGTGATGGCTACACCTTC.

This clone occurred once. V and J are TRBV30 and TRBJ1-2; D unclear. The CDR3 length is 17 residues. Looked up from germline, CDR1 is GTSNPN and CDR2 is SVGIG (reference sequence). Trimming removed 3 bases at V and 5 bases at J, with 25 bases between. DNA of the CDR3: TGTGCCTGGAGAGATCGACAATGGGCTTTTTCGTCTTATGGCTACACCTTC. It is translated as CAWRDRQWAFSSYGYTF.

The chain is built from TRBV3-1 (or the pseudogene TRBV3-2) and TRBJ1-1; D remains ambiguous. Germline CDR1 and CDR2: LGHDT and YNNKEL (reference sequence). Trimming cost V 1 base and J 4 bases, with 13 bases left between them. The CDR3 spans 15 residues. In nucleotides, the CDR3 is TGTGCCAGCAGCCAAGTGCGGTTTTTGGGCACTGAAGCTTTCTTT. This translates into CASSQVRFLGTEAFF.

The chain has TRBV15 and TRBJ2-2; possibly TRBD2 for D (7 bases). This CDR3 spans 15 amino acids. CDR1 is LNHNV and CDR2 is YYDKDF in the germline V gene (reference sequence). Deletions cut 0 bases from V and 7 bases from J, with 12 bases between. CDR3 in amino acids: CATSRERGGIGELFF. In DNA form, the CDR3 reads TGTGCCACCAGCAGAGAGAGGGGGGGGATCGGGGAGCTGTTTTTT.

This clone was detected a few times. The genes are TRBV6-1 and TRBJ1-6; 8 bases agree with TRBD1. J gave up 7 bases and V 0 bases, and 5 bases lay outside the gene matches. Germline V gives CDR1 MNHNS, CDR2 SASEGT. The CDR3 has 16 amino acids. CDR3 in amino acids: CASSEAQGASNSPLHF. As DNA, the CDR3 is TGTGCCAGCAGTGAAGCGCAGGGGGCTTCAAATTCACCCCTCCACTTT.

The V and J genes are TRBV28 and TRBJ2-3, with 9 positions matching TRBD2. Germline CDR1 MDHEN, CDR2 SYDVKM. The CDR3 runs to 18 residues. Trimming took 1 base from V and 2 from J; bases not matched to a gene: 10. The CDR3 loop is CASSLYGAGGGATDTQYF. The CDR3 DNA reads as TGTGCCAGCAGTTTATACGGGGCCGGCGGGGGGGCCACAGATACGCAGTATTTT. Full variable domain (missing parts from reference TRBV28 and TRBJ2-3): DVKVTQSSRYLVKRTGEKVFLECVQDMDHENMFWYRQDPGLGLRLIYFSYDVKMKEKGDIPEGYSVSREKKERFSLILESASTNQTSMYLCASSLYGAGGGATDTQYFGPGTRLTVL.

The rearrangement joins TRBV9 to TRBJ1-2, with D uncertain. Germline assignment: CDR1 SGDLS and CDR2 YYNGEE. The CDR3 has 13 residues. The ends were cut back, 6 bases at V and 4 bases at J, with 13 bases in the middle. The DNA of the CDR3 is TGTGCCAGCACCCCCGCGGGCGGCTATGGCTACACCTTC. Its protein is CASTPAGGYGYTF.